Below, 25 T cell receptor beta chains from the same sample are listed, as sequenced in a study of cytomegalovirus exposure and HLA in healthy donors. With 60 Vbeta and 13 Jbeta primers, the PCR was carried out. Generated by immunoSEQ multiplex PCR, the TCRdb table keeps only in-frame clones and is missing some. The sample lists tens of thousands of clones; 78% were seen once. Material: PBMCs. These receptors all stem from a woman aged 40 to 49 in good health and CMV-seronegative.

J is TRBJ1-5 and V is TRBV5-1; 8 bases match TRBD1. Germline lookup yields CDR1 SGHRS and CDR2 YFSETQ. The V segment lost 4 bases and the J segment 7 bases; nucleotides outside the gene matches: 10. This CDR3 comprises 15 residues. CDR3 nucleotide sequence: TGCGCCAGCAGCCTGAGGACAGGGAACGACCAGCCCCAGCATTTT. It codes for CASSLRTGNDQPQHF.

This rearrangement joins TRBV5-6 to TRBJ2-3; D might be TRBD1 (6 bases). V was cut by 3 bases and J by 7 bases, with 21 bases left in between. The CDR3 runs to 16 residues. CDR1 and CDR2 (germline): SGHDT, YYEEEE. DNA of the CDR3: TGTGCCAGCAGCTCCTGGCAGGGGCGGTTTGGAAATACGCAGTATTTT. It codes for CASSSWQGRFGNTQYF.

J is TRBJ2-1 and V is TRBV11-2; 8 positions agree with TRBD1. CDR1 is SGHAT, CDR2 FQNNGV, per germline. The CDR3 runs to 15 residues. J was trimmed by 8 bases and V by 2 bases; bases with no gene match: 8. For the CDR3, the DNA is TGTGCCAGCAGCTTAATCAGGGGGCGAATCCATGAGCAGTTCTTC. Encoded protein: CASSLIRGRIHEQFF.

The rearrangement joins TRBV7-2 to TRBJ2-1, with no clear D. The germline CDR1 and CDR2 sequences are SGHTA and FQGNSA. The CDR3 is 14 residues long. V lost 0 bases and J lost 9, with 12 bases in between. The CDR3 region is CASSLAVLSSEQFF. In DNA form, the CDR3 reads TGTGCCAGCAGCTTAGCAGTCTTGTCCAGTGAGCAGTTCTTC.

This clone occurred a few times. The chain links TRBV4-2 to TRBJ2-1; D is possibly TRBD2 (5 bases). CDR1 is LGHNA and CDR2 is YNFKEQ in the germline V gene. Trimming cost V 0 bases and J 13 bases, with 13 bases left between them. The CDR3 runs to 13 residues. As DNA, the CDR3 is TGTGCCAGCAGCCAAGATTTAGCTAGCCCCCAGTTCTTC. Translating gives CASSQDLASPQFF.

The V call is TRBV13, the J call TRBJ2-7, with 7 nucleotides matching TRBD2. V lost 3 bases and J lost 3; bases outside the gene matches: 5. Germline CDR1 is PRHDT and CDR2 is FYEKMQ (reference sequence). The CDR3 loop spans 14 amino acids. The CDR3 sequence: CASSFGAGDYEQYF. For the CDR3, the DNA is TGTGCCAGCAGCTTTGGGGCGGGAGACTACGAGCAGTACTTC.

The genes are TRBV19 and TRBJ1-1, with 7 bases aligning to TRBD1. V lost 6 bases to trimming and J lost 1 base; unmatched junction nucleotides: 8. CDR1 LNHDA and CDR2 SQIVND come from the germline V gene (reference sequence). This CDR3 has 15 amino acids. The CDR3 sequence: CASSKTGTANTEAFF. The CDR3 bases are TGTGCCAGTAGCAAAACCGGGACAGCGAACACTGAAGCTTTCTTT.

The chain is built from TRBV18 and TRBJ1-5; D perhaps matches TRBD1 (6 bases). The CDR3 has 15 amino acids. Germline V lookup: CDR1 KGHSH, CDR2 LQKENI. V was pared by 3 bases and J by 2 bases, with 11 bases between. The CDR3: CASSPSGAGNQPQHF. The CDR3 bases are TGTGCCAGCTCACCCTCAGGGGCCGGCAATCAGCCCCAGCATTTT.

The chain couples TRBV9 to TRBJ2-5; possible D gene TRBD2, 7 bases. The CDR3 totals 15 residues. V shed 0 bases and J shed 5 bases, with 14 bases lying between them. The germline V gene encodes CDR1 SGDLS and CDR2 YYNGEE. The CDR3 DNA reads TGTGCCAGCAGCGTAGCAGGGGTGGGGGGGGAGACCCAGTACTTC. It translates to CASSVAGVGGETQYF.

The genes are TRBV5-1 and TRBJ1-4, with D tentatively TRBD1 (5 bases). This CDR3 has 13 amino acids. V gave up 4 bases and J gave up 3 bases, with 7 bases separating them. Germline V lookup: CDR1 SGHRS, CDR2 YFSETQ. This chain's CDR3 is CASSVTANEKLFF. The CDR3 coding sequence is TGCGCCAGCAGCGTGACAGCTAATGAAAAACTGTTTTTT.

V usage is TRBV5-1 and J usage is TRBJ2-5; TRBD2 aligns across 10 bases. This CDR3 comprises 15 residues. Unmatched junction bases numbered 2, after V lost 0 bases and J lost 3 bases. Germline lookup yields CDR1 SGHRS and CDR2 YFSETQ. CDR3 sequence (DNA): TGCGCCAGCAGCTTGGGGACTAGCGGTAAAGAGACCCAGTACTTC. Protein sequence: CASSLGTSGKETQYF.

The count of this clone is one. The rearrangement joins TRBV29-1 to TRBJ1-4; 9 bases are shared with TRBD1. The germline V gene encodes CDR1 SQVTM and CDR2 ANQGSEA. This CDR3 has 13 amino acids. V lost 6 bases and J lost 10; bases outside the gene matches: 9. The CDR3 DNA is TGCAGCGTCAAGGACAGGGGAAGTGGAAAACTGTTTTTT. Translating it yields CSVKDRGSGKLFF.

V and J are TRBV6-1 and TRBJ1-4, with D hard to call. CDR1 and CDR2 (germline): MNHNS, SASEGT. The CDR3 has 15 residues. V lost 2 bases, J lost 4 bases, and 11 bases lay in between. This CDR3 is CASSELGSYNEKLFF. The CDR3 DNA is TGTGCCAGCAGTGAATTGGGCAGTTATAATGAAAAACTGTTTTTT.

The V and J genes are TRBV2 and TRBJ2-3; TRBD2 aligns across 9 bases. The CDR3 is 16 amino acids. Germline V gives CDR1 SNHLY, CDR2 FYNNEI. V gave up 6 bases and J gave up 8 bases; unmatched junction bases: 15. CDR3 coding DNA: TGTGCCAGCAGCGATATCCCCGGGACTAGCTCCGCTACGCAGTATTTT. Its protein product is CASSDIPGTSSATQYF. Supplemented by reference TRBV2 and TRBJ2-3, the full variable domain reads EPEVTQTPSHQVTQMGQEVILRCVPISNHLYFYWYRQILGQKVEFLVSFYNNEISEKSEIFDDQFSVERPDGSNFTLKIRSTKLEDSAMYFCASSDIPGTSSATQYFGPGTRLTVL.

The rearrangement joins TRBV5-5 to TRBJ2-3; TRBD1 is a possible D gene (6 bases). The CDR3 covers 15 residues. Germline CDR1 is SGHKS and CDR2 is YYEKEE (reference sequence). Trimming cost V 0 bases and J 5 bases, with 13 bases left between them. For the CDR3, the DNA is TGTGCCAGCAGCTTGGGCCCAGGGGTTATAGATACGCAGTATTTT. As protein: CASSLGPGVIDTQYF. The full variable domain, its missing parts supplied by reference TRBV5-5 and TRBJ2-3, is DAGVTQSPTHLIKTRGQQVTLRCSPISGHKSVSWYQQVLGQGPQFIFQYYEKEERGRGNFPDRFSARQFPNYSSELNVNALLLGDSALYLCASSLGPGVIDTQYFGPGTRLTVL.

This clone was seen a handful of times. The chain combines TRBV9 with TRBJ2-7, with TRBD2 as a possible D gene (5 bases). The V end was cut by 7 bases, the J end by 2 bases, with 16 bases between. The CDR3 spans 14 residues. Looked up from germline, CDR1 is SGDLS and CDR2 is YYNGEE. The CDR3 spells CASGTEGEPYEQYF. CDR3 DNA sequence: TGTGCCAGCGGAACCGAGGGAGAACCCTACGAGCAGTACTTC.

This chain connects TRBV29-1 to TRBJ1-2, with 7 bases aligning to TRBD1. V shed 6 bases, J shed 4 bases, and the junction held 20 bases outside the gene matches. Germline-derived CDR1 and CDR2 are SQVTM and ANQGSEA. The CDR3 is 17 amino acids. CDR3 sequence (DNA): TGCAGCGTCGTGGTCCATCTCGGGAGAGGGACAGCCTATGGCTACACCTTC. This gives the protein CSVVVHLGRGTAYGYTF.

DNA of the CDR3: TGTGCCAGTACCAGGGGATTGGGCGATGAGCAGTTCTTC. It codes for CASTRGLGDEQFF. The chain couples TRBV19 to TRBJ2-1, with D possibly being TRBD1 (6 bases). V lost 7 bases and J lost 8, with 15 bases in between. The CDR3 length is 13 residues. Germline CDR1 LNHDA, CDR2 SQIVND (reference sequence).

The chain carries TRBV5-1 and TRBJ2-5, with D perhaps TRBD2 (6 bases). Germline V gene data show CDR1 as SGHRS and CDR2 as YFSETQ. The ends were cut back, 0 bases at V and 5 bases at J, with 17 bases in the middle. The CDR3 spans 16 residues. CDR3 protein: CASSLGPGDGAETQYF. The CDR3 DNA reads as TGCGCCAGCAGCTTGGGTCCGGGGGACGGAGCTGAGACCCAGTACTTC.

The chain links TRBV28 to TRBJ2-1; D call uncertain. Trimming shortened V by 3 bases and J by 8 bases, and 2 bases separated the two germline ends. Germline CDR1 MDHEN, CDR2 SYDVKM. This CDR3 is 10 amino acids long. This CDR3 is CASSFDEQFF. CDR3 bases: TGTGCCAGCAGTTTCGATGAGCAGTTCTTC.

In nucleotides, the CDR3 is TGTGCCAGCAGGAACGATTGGACAGGTGGAAACACCATATATTTT. Translating it yields CASRNDWTGGNTIYF. The chain links TRBV28 to TRBJ1-3; 7 bases match TRBD1. The CDR3 runs to 15 residues. CDR1 MDHEN and CDR2 SYDVKM come from the germline V gene. J was trimmed by 3 bases and V by 6 bases; bases with no gene match: 8. Full variable domain (rest looked up from reference TRBV28 and TRBJ1-3): DVKVTQSSRYLVKRTGEKVFLECVQDMDHENMFWYRQDPGLGLRLIYFSYDVKMKEKGDIPEGYSVSREKKERFSLILESASTNQTSMYLCASRNDWTGGNTIYFGEGSWLTVV.

This chain connects TRBV30 to TRBJ1-5; perhaps TRBD1 as D (6 bases). Germline V lookup: CDR1 GTSNPN, CDR2 SVGIG (reference sequence). This CDR3 region has 14 residues. V was shortened by 0 bases and J by 4 bases, with 10 bases between the two germline ends. Here the CDR3 DNA reads TGTGCCTGGAGTGTACAGACAGGTAATCAGCCCCAGCATTTT. Protein: CAWSVQTGNQPQHF.

V usage is TRBV5-1 and J usage is TRBJ2-5; TRBD1 matches at 8 bases. TRBJ2-7 matches the DNA end more closely, so the J call is doubtful. Germline CDR1 and CDR2: SGHRS and YFSETQ. The CDR3 has 13 residues. The CDR3, as DNA: TGCGCCAGCAGACTAGACAGGGGAGGCGAGCAGTACTTC. It translates to CASRLDRGGEQYF.

This sequence joins TRBV2 and TRBJ2-2; 8 bases align to TRBD2. V was clipped by 0 bases and J by 7 bases; unmatched bases: 16. This CDR3 has 19 amino acids. Germline CDR1 reads SNHLY; CDR2 reads FYNNEI. CDR3 loop: CASSEALLAGGILGGELFF. CDR3 DNA sequence: TGTGCCAGCAGTGAAGCGCTTCTGGCGGGAGGAATCTTAGGCGGGGAGCTGTTTTTT.

In the case of this clone: The junction departs from germline at one end; a sequencing error may be responsible. J is TRBJ2-1 and V is TRBV11-2, with TRBD2 matching 13 bases. Looked up from germline, CDR1 is SGHAT and CDR2 is FQNNGV. This CDR3 is built from 16 residues. Here the CDR3 DNA reads TGTGCCAGCAGCGTCCAACCGGCCGGACTAGCGGGAGTGTTGGTCTTC. Translation gives CASSVQPAGLAGVLVF.